This T cell receptor (beta chain) was sequenced for a study of T cell repertoires in cytomegalovirus infection (dated by TCRdb to the late 2010s). For context, the study as a whole: Because public TCR beta signatures pointed to carriage of CMV infection together with the matching HLA type, the HLA type of each donor mattered for the analysis.

General conclusions and limits of the study: In both this cohort and an independent roughly 350-donor cohort, the cumulative frequency of public TCR beta family members distinguished carriers of CMV infection plus the relevant HLA type. The ex vivo response was dominated by HLA-C-restricted CMV-specific TCR beta clonotypes, and the single most frequent clonotype in two of eight donors was supplied by these HLA-C-restricted clonotypes.

CDR1 and CDR2 are drawn from the germline V gene: SGHTA, FQGNSA. CDR3 length: 17 amino acids, cysteine to phenylalanine. Only the CDR3 region is kept as DNA, spanning 51 bases read in frame from base 1. V ends up 1 base short and J 4 bases short, with an unmatched junction base count of 9. This clonotype was detected many times. This receptor's antigen is unknown. It has no much larger one-base neighbor in the sample; base qualities were not kept. Instrument used: Illumina HiSeq 1500. TCRdb trimmed the raw reads at Q25, called clones with MiXCR and kept productive beta chains. Each CDR3 protein gets just one entry, which takes the most common genes and DNA from the rows behind it. For this sample the table gives tens of thousands of distinct CDR3 sequences, of which over 3.5% were detected only once. The ten largest clones capture roughly 22% of the sample.

This chain joins TRBV7-2 to TRBJ2-5; TRBD2 aligns with 10 central bases. The sequenced sample was PBMCs. The TCR sequence derives from a human donor in good health (CMV status not recorded). Some clones in this sample may be carry-over from other donors' samples. The nucleotide sequence is given as TGTGCCAGCAGCTTAGGGATCCTAGCGGGAGTAGGAGAGACCCAGTACTTC. Its product reads: CASSLGILAGVGETQYF.